The rows below give T cell receptor beta chains drawn from one sample of a study of T cells in Graves' hyperthyroidism and ophthalmopathy. TCRdb called the multiplex PCR reads again in MiXCR, with one record for every CDR3 protein. The table includes 550,000 to 650,000 distinct CDR3 sequences, approximately 15% detected once. The sequencing sample was made of blood. The receptors were sampled from a woman under 40 with Graves' hyperthyroidism that later progressed to Graves' ophthalmopathy. The CDR3 runs from the conserved cysteine through the conserved F or W. D genes are given only for firm matches. Rows may omit the clone size; those that give it use once, few, many or a size class.

clone_size j_call d_call v_call cdr3_nt cdr3_aa
many TRBJ1-4 TRBD1 TRBV7-9 TGTGCCAGCAGCCCCCGGGACAGGAATGAAAAACTGTTTTTT CASSPRDRNEKLFF
NA TRBJ2-2 NA TRBV7-3 TGTGCCAGCAGCTCCCCTGCAGGGTCGGGCACCGGGGAGCTGTTTTTT CASSSPAGSGTGELFF
many TRBJ2-1 NA TRBV15 TGTGCCACCAGCAGAGCCCCGACAGTCTATGAGCAGTTCTTC CATSRAPTVYEQFF
NA TRBJ2-2 NA TRBV7-9 TGTGCCAGCAGCCCTCTCATGTGGGGAGGAGTCCGAGGTTACACCGGGGAGCTGTTTTTT CASSPLMWGGVRGYTGELFF
many TRBJ1-4 NA TRBV2 TGTGCCAGCGAAGGGCTTTCTAATGAAAAACTGTTTTTT CASEGLSNEKLFF
many TRBJ1-1 NA TRBV28 TGTGCCAGCAGTTTAATGGACTCAGGTAGGAACACTGAAGCTTTCTTT CASSLMDSGRNTEAFF
many TRBJ2-1 TRBD2 TRBV7-8 TGTGCCAGCAGCTTAGCGCCTGGACTAGCGGGAGGGCTAAATGAGCAGTTCTTC CASSLAPGLAGGLNEQFF
few TRBJ2-6 NA TRBV28 TGTGCCAGCAGACAAACAGGGCCTCCTGGGGCCAACGTCCTGACTTTC CASRQTGPPGANVLTF
NA TRBJ2-2 NA TRBV11-3 TGTGCCAGCAGGAGGAGAGTTAACACCGGGGAGCTGTTTTTT CASRRRVNTGELFF
many TRBJ2-7 NA TRBV11-3 TGTGCCAGCAACGTAGGGCAGGGTAATCCCTACGAGCAGTACTTC CASNVGQGNPYEQYF
many TRBJ2-7 NA TRBV9 TGTGCCAGCCGGCATGAGGAGCAGTACTTC CASRHEEQYF
few TRBJ1-2 NA TRBV11-2 TGTGCCAGCAGCTTAGTCCCCTCTACGGCAGCGGGTGGCTACACCTTC CASSLVPSTAAGGYTF
few TRBJ2-1 NA TRBV19 TGTGCCAGTAGTATAGGGGGCGGGCGAAGCTCCTACAATGAGCAGTTCTTC CASSIGGGRSSYNEQFF
NA TRBJ2-7 NA TRBV2 TGTGCCAGCAGTTACTCGTCGGACGGCTACAATGAGCAGTACTTC CASSYSSDGYNEQYF
many TRBJ1-1 NA TRBV15 TGTGCCACCAGCAGAGATTCGACGGCTCCGGAAGCTTTCTTT CATSRDSTAPEAFF
many TRBJ2-3 TRBD1 TRBV5-6 TGTGCCAGCAGCTTGGAAGGGGGCGAAGATACGCAGTATTTT CASSLEGGEDTQYF
many TRBJ2-1 TRBD2 TRBV24-1 TGTGCCACCAGTGACGCCTTAGCGGGGTCAATCAATGAGCAGTTCTTC CATSDALAGSINEQFF
many TRBJ2-1 NA TRBV10-3 TGTGCCATCAGTGAAACTGATGAGCAGTTCTTC CAISETDEQFF
many TRBJ1-6 NA TRBV6-2/TRBV6-3 TGTGCCAGCAGGGAGGACAGCGGAGGATATAATTCACCCCTCCACTTT CASREDSGGYNSPLHF
many TRBJ2-5 TRBD1 TRBV30 TGTGCCTGGAGGACAGGGGGGGTGACCCAGTACTTC CAWRTGGVTQYF
many TRBJ2-7 TRBD1 TRBV12-3/TRBV12-4 TGTGCCAGCAGTTCTCCCGGGACAGGGGGCCACGAGCAGTACTTC CASSSPGTGGHEQYF
many TRBJ2-3 NA TRBV7-9 TGTGCCAGCAGCTTAACACTTCAGGGGCGTGCAGATACGCAGTATTTT CASSLTLQGRADTQYF
many TRBJ1-1 NA TRBV11-2 TGTGCCAGCAGCTCGAGACCCGGCAGGGCTTTCTTT CASSSRPGRAFF